This TCR beta chain is from a study of blood T cell repertoires in COVID-19. The table came from immunoSEQ multiplex PCR; TCRdb's copy has only in-frame clones and leaves some out. The sample holds 300,000 or so clones; about 84% are singletons and the top ten take around 1.5%. Germline V gene lookup returns CDR1 SGHAT and CDR2 FQDESV (reference sequence). The J segment lost 1 base and the V segment lost 4 bases, leaving 6 bases of the junction unmatched. There are 16 residues in the CDR3. V gene TRBV11-1 combines with J gene TRBJ2-4, with 8 bases fitting TRBD1. The specimen sequenced was peripheral blood. This clonotype was obtained from a woman between 50 and 59 years old with acute or convalescent COVID-19. The CDR3 loop is CASSSQGVRAKNIQYF. CDR3 sequence (DNA): TGTGCCAGCAGCTCACAGGGGGTTAGGGCCAAAAACATTCAGTACTTC.